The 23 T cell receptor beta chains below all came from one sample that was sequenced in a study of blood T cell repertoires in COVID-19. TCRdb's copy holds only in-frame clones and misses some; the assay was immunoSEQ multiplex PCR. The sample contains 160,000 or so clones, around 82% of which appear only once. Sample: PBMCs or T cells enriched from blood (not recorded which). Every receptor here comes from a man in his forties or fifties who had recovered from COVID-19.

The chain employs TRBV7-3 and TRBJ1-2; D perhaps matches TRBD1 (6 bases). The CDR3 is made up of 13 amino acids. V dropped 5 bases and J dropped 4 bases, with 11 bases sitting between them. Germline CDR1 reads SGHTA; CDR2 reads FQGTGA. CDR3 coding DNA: TGTGCCAGCAGCAAGGGGGGGCTCTATGGCTACACCTTC. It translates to CASSKGGLYGYTF. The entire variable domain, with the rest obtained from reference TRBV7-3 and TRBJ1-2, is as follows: GAGVSQTPSNKVTEKGKYVELRCDPISGHTALYWYRQSLGQGPEFLIYFQGTGAADDSGLPNDRFFAVRPEGSVSTLKIQRTERGDSAVYLCASSKGGLYGYTFGSGTRLTVV.

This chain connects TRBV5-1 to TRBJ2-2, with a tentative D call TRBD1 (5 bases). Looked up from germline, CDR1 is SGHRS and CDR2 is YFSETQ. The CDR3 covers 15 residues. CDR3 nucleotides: TGCACCGGCCCAGGGAAGGGAAAAGGCACCGGGGAGCTGTTTTTT. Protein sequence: CTGPGKGKGTGELFF.

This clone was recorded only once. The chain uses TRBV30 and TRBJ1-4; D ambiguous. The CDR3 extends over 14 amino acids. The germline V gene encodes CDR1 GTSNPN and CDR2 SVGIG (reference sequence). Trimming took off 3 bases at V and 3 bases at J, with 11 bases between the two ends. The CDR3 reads CAWRPGWANEKLFF. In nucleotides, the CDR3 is TGTGCCTGGAGACCCGGGTGGGCTAATGAAAAACTGTTTTTT.

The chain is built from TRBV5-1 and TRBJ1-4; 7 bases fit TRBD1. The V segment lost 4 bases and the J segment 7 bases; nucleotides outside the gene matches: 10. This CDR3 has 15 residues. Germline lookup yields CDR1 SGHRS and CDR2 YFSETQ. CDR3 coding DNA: TGCGCCAGCAGCCCGACGAGGGGGCATACTGAAAAACTGTTTTTT. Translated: CASSPTRGHTEKLFF.

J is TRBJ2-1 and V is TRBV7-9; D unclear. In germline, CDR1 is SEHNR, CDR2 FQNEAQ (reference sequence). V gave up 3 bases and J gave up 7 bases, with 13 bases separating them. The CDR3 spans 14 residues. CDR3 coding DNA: TGTGCCAGCAGCTTGAATCTAGGATTAAATGAGCAGTTCTTC. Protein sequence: CASSLNLGLNEQFF.

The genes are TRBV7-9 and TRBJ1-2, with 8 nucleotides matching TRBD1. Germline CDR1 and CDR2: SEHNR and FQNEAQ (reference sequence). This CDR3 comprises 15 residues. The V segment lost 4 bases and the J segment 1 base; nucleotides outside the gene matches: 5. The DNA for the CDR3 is TGTGCCAGCAGCTCAGGACAGGGCAATAACTATGGCTACACCTTC. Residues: CASSSGQGNNYGYTF.

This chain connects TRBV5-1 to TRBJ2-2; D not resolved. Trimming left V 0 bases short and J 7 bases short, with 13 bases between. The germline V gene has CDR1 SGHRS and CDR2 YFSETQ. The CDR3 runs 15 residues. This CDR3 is CASSLGSYSGGELFF. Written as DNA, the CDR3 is TGCGCCAGCAGCTTGGGCTCTTACTCGGGCGGGGAGCTGTTTTTT.

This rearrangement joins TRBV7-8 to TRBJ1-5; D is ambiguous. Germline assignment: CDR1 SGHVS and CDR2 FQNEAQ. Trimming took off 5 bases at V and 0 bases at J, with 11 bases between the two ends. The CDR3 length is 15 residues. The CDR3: CASSPRPDSNQPQHF. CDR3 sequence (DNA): TGTGCCAGCAGCCCCAGGCCGGATAGCAATCAGCCCCAGCATTTT.

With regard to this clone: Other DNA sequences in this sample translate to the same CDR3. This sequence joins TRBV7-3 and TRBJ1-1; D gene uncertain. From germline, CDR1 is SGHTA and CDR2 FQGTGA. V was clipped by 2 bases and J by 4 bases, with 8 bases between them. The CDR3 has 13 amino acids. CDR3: CASSLLRSTEAFF. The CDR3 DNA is TGTGCCAGCAGCTTATTGCGGTCCACTGAAGCTTTCTTT.

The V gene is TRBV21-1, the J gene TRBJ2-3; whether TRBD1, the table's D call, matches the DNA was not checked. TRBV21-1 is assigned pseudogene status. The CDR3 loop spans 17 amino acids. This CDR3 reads CASSKVGRGENTDTQYF. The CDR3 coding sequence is TGTGCCAGCAGCAAAGTGGGCAGGGGGGAGAACACAGATACGCAGTATTTT.

CDR3 coding DNA: TGCGCCAGCAGCTTGCGCGGAGCGAACACCGGGGAGCTGTTTTTT. Its protein is CASSLRGANTGELFF. The chain has TRBV5-1 and TRBJ2-2; D not resolved. Germline CDR1 and CDR2: SGHRS and YFSETQ. The CDR3 has 15 amino acids. Trimming took off 1 base at V and 0 bases at J, with 7 bases between the two ends.

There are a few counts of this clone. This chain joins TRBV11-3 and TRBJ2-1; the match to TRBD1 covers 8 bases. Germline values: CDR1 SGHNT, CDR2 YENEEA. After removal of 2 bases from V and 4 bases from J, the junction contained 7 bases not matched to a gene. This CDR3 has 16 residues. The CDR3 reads CASSLRRDRPYNEQFF. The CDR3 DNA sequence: TGTGCCAGCAGCTTAAGGCGGGACAGGCCATACAATGAGCAGTTCTTC.

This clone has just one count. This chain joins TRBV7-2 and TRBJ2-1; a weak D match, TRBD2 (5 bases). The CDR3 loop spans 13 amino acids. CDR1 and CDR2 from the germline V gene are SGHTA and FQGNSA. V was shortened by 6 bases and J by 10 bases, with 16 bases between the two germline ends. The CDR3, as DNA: TGTGCCAGCAGTCAGGACTGGACGTGGGAGCAGTTCTTC. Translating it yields CASSQDWTWEQFF. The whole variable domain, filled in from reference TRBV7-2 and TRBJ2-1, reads GAGVSQSPSNKVTEKGKDVELRCDPISGHTALYWYRQSLGQGLEFLIYFQGNSAPDKSGLPSDRFSAERTGGSVSTLTIQRTQQEDSAVYLCASSQDWTWEQFFGPGTRLTVL.

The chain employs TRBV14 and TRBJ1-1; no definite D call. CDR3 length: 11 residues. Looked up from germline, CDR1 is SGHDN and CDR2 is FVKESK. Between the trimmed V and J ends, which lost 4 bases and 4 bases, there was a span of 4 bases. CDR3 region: CASSLGTEAFF. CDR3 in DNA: TGTGCCAGCAGCCTCGGCACTGAAGCTTTCTTT.

The CDR3 bases are TGTGCCAGTAGTATTTACGGCAAGGCGGGGGGGCTCGCGAACACCGGGGAGCTGTTTTTT. This sequence encodes CASSIYGKAGGLANTGELFF. V usage is TRBV19 and J usage is TRBJ2-2; 9 bases are shared with TRBD2. From germline, CDR1 is LNHDA and CDR2 SQIVND (reference sequence). The length of the CDR3 is 20 residues. V shed 3 bases, J shed 0 bases, and the junction held 14 bases outside the gene matches.

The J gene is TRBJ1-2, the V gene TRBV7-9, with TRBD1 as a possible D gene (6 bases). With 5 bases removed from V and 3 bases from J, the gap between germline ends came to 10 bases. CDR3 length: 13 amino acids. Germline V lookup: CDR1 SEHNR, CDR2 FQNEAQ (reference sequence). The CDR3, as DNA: TGTGCCAGCAGCCCCCAGGGGCACTATGGCTACACCTTC. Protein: CASSPQGHYGYTF.

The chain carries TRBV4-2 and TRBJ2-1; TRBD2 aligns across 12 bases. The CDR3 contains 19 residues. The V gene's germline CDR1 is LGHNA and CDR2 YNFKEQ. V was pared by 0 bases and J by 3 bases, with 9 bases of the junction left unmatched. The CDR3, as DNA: TGTGCCAGCAGCCAAGATTTCCTAGCGGGGGGGGCAGGCTACAATGAGCAGTTCTTC. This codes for CASSQDFLAGGAGYNEQFF.

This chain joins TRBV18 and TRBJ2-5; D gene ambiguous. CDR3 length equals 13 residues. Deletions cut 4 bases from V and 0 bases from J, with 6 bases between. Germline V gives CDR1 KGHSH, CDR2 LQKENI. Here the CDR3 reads CASSRYYQETQYF. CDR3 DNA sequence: TGTGCCAGCTCACGCTACTACCAAGAGACCCAGTACTTC. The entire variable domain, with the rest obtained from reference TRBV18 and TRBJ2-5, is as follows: NAGVMQNPRHLVRRRGQEARLRCSPMKGHSHVYWYRQLPEEGLKFMVYLQKENIIDESGMPKERFSAEFPKEGPSILRIQQVVRGDSAAYFCASSRYYQETQYFGPGTRLLVL.

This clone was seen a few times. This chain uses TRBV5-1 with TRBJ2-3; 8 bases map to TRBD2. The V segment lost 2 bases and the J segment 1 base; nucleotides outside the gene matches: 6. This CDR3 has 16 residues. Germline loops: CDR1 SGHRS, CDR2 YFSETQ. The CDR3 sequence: CASSFTSGLGTDTQYF. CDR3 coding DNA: TGCGCCAGCAGCTTTACTAGCGGTCTAGGCACAGATACGCAGTATTTT. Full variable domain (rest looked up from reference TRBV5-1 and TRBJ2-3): KAGVTQTPRYLIKTRGQQVTLSCSPISGHRSVSWYQQTPGQGLQFLFEYFSETQRNKGNFPGRFSGRQFSNSRSEMNVSTLELGDSALYLCASSFTSGLGTDTQYFGPGTRLTVL.

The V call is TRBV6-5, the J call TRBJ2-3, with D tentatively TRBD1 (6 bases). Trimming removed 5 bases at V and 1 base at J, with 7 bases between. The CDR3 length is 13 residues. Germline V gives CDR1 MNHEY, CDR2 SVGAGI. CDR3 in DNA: TGTGCCAGCAGTAGACAGGGCACAGATACGCAGTATTTT. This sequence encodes CASSRQGTDTQYF.

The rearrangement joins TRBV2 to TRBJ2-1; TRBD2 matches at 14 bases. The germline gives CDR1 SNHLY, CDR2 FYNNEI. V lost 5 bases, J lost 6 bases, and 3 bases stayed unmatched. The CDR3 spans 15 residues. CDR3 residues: CASSKTSGGANEQFF. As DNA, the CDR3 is TGTGCCAGCAGTAAGACTAGCGGGGGGGCCAATGAGCAGTTCTTC.

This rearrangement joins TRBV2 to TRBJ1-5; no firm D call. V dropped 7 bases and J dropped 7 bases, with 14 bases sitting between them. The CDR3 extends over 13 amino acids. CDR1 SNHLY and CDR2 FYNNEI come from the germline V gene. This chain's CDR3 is CASIGRVGQPQHF. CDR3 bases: TGTGCCAGCATTGGCAGAGTCGGGCAGCCCCAGCATTTT.

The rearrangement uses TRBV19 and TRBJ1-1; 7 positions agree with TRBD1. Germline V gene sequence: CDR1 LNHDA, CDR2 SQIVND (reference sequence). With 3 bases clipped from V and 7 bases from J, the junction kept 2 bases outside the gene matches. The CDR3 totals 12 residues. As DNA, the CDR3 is TGTGCCAGTAGTATCAGACAGGGTGAAGCTTTCTTT. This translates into CASSIRQGEAFF.